This T cell receptor beta chain was profiled in a study of T cells after yellow fever vaccination. Study-wide context: Preparing low-cell-number fractions relied on SMART-Seq v4 Ultra Low Input.

TCRdb redid the calling of the 5' RACE reads with MiXCR, one entry per CDR3 protein. The sample has a few hundred thousand distinct CDR3 sequences, about an eighth seen once. The sample here was CD4+ T cells sorted from PBMCs, taken 45 days after the yellow fever booster vaccination. The sequence was collected from a man aged 25 to 40 who received the YFV17D yellow fever vaccine.

The DNA for the CDR3 is TGTGCCAGCAGTTTGGGGGGTATAGACGAGCAGTACTTC. This sequence encodes CASSLGGIDEQYF. The chain employs TRBV28 and TRBJ2-7, with D possibly being TRBD2 (6 bases). Trimming pared 3 bases from V and 5 bases from J, leaving 11 bases between. Germline CDR1 and CDR2: MDHEN and SYDVKM. The CDR3 is 13 amino acids.